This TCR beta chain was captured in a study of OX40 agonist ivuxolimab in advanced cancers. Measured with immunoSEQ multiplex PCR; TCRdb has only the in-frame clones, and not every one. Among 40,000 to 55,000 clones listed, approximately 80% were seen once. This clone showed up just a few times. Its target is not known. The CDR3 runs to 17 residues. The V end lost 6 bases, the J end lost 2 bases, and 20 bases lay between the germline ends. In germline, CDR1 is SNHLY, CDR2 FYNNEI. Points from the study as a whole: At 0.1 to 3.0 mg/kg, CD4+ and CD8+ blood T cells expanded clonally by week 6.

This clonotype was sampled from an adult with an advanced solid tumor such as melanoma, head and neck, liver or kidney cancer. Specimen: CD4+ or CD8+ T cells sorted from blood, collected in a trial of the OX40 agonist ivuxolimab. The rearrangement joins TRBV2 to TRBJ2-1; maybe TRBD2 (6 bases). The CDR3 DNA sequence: TGTGCCAGCAGGGCCATGCGGGGAGAGGTCACCTACAATGAGCAGTTCTTC. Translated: CASRAMRGEVTYNEQFF. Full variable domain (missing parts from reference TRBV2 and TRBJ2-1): EPEVTQTPSHQVTQMGQEVILRCVPISNHLYFYWYRQILGQKVEFLVSFYNNEISEKSEIFDDQFSVERPDGSNFTLKIRSTKLEDSAMYFCASRAMRGEVTYNEQFFGPGTRLTVL.